This is a list of T cell receptor beta chains from one sample in a study of CD8+CD57+ T cells in acquired aplastic anemia. One entry per CDR3 protein, called by TCRdb with MiXCR from the reads. Of 150,000 to 200,000 distinct CDR3 sequences in the sample, 45% to 60% were seen once. Sequenced material: sorted CD4+, CD8+, or CD8+CD57+ T cells (not recorded which) from PBMCs. The receptor source for this set is a human donor with aplastic anemia. Both conserved end residues are trimmed from each CDR3.

CDR3aa	v_gene
ASSQKTSGSREQF	TRBV5-1
SARVGAGGSRDTQY	TRBV20-1
ASSWDRAGGYT	TRBV7-9
AWSHGTGSRETQY	TRBV30
ASSLTHGYT	TRBV7-9
ATRNTAYTEAF	TRBV24-1
ASSSTTSNEQF	TRBV7-9
ASSRTGRDSNQPQH	TRBV7-8
ASRGLANTGELF	TRBV2
ASSSGLAKQF	TRBV7-3
ATSDYRDSTDTQY	TRBV24-1
AWSAQSYEQY	TRBV30
ASSSSGGINEQF	TRBV13
ASRRRQGGAGELF	TRBV5-1
ASSRQGVGLETQY	TRBV11-1
ATSSRRDRGETQY	TRBV15
ATSAVDTQY	TRBV24-1
ASSPPGTGGAGNGYT	TRBV11-1
SASDGQGNSPLH	TRBV20-1
ATNREDGSYEQY	TRBV25-1
SVTHAKDVYT	TRBV29-1
ASSVDRGLYEQY	TRBV6-1
ASSSQAAGTQY	TRBV7-3
SARDRLGASNTRELF	TRBV20-1
SVEGQGGYT	TRBV29-1
ASSPLGGGKNIQY	TRBV4-1
SAAPSGRGNEQY	TRBV20-1
ASSYGTGVAGYT	TRBV6-5
ASSQGGTSGHEQY	TRBV4-1